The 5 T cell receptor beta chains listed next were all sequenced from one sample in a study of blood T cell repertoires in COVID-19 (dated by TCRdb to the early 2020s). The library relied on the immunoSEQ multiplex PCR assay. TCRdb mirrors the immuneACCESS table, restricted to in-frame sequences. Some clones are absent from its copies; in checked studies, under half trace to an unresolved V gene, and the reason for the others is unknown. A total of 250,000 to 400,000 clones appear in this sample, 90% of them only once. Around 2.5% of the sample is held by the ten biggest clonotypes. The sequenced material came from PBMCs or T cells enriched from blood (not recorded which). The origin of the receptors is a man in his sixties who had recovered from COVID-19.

As DNA, the CDR3 is TGTGCCAGTAGGCCATTAACAGAGAGCTCCTATAATTCACCCCTCCACTTT. Amino acids: CASRPLTESSYNSPLHF. The gene calls are TRBV19 and TRBJ1-6; no clear D gene. CDR3 length: 17 amino acids. Trimming left V 6 bases short and J 0 bases short, with 15 bases between. The germline V gene has CDR1 LNHDA and CDR2 SQIVND (reference sequence).

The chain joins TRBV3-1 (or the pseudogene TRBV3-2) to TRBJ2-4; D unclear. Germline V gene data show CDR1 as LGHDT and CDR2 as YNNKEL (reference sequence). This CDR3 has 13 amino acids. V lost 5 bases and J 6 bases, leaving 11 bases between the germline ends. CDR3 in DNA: TGTGCCAGCAGCAAATTGCAGGCAAACATTCAGTACTTC. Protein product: CASSKLQANIQYF.

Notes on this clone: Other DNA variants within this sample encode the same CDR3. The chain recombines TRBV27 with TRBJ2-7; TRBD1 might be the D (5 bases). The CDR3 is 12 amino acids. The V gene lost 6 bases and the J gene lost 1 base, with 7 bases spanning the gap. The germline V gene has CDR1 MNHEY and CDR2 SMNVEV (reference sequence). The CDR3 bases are TGTGCCAGCAGATCAGGGTCCTACGAGCAGTACTTC. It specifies CASRSGSYEQYF.

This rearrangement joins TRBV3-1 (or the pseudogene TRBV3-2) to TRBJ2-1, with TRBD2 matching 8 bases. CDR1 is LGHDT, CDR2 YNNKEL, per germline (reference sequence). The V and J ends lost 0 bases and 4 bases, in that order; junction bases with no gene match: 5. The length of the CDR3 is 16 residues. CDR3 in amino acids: CASSQDPGGPYNEQFF. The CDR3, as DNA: TGTGCCAGCAGCCAAGACCCGGGAGGGCCGTACAATGAGCAGTTCTTC.

CDR3: CASSERGLAGQETQYF. The CDR3 DNA is TGTGCCAGCAGCGAGAGGGGACTAGCGGGTCAAGAGACCCAGTACTTC. This rearrangement joins TRBV9 to TRBJ2-5; the match to TRBD2 covers 12 bases. The J segment lost 2 bases and the V segment lost 3 bases, leaving 5 bases of the junction unmatched. The CDR3 is 16 residues long. CDR1 is SGDLS and CDR2 is YYNGEE in the germline V gene.